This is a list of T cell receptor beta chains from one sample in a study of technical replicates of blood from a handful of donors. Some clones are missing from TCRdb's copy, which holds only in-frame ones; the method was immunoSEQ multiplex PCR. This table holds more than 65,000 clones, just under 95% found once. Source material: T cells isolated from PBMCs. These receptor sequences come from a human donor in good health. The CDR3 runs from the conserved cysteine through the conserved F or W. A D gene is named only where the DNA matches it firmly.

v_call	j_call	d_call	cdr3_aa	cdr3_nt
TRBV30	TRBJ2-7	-	CAGGRRDGYEQYF	TGTGCCGGGGGAAGGAGGGACGGATACGAGCAGTACTTC
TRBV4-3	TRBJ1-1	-	CASSQDRGGRGTEAFF	TGCGCCAGCAGCCAAGATAGGGGGGGGCGGGGAACTGAAGCTTTCTTT
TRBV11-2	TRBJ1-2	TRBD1	CASSLAAGQGYTF	TGTGCCAGCAGCTTAGCGGCGGGACAGGGCTACACCTTC
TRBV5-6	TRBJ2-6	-	CASSLGLTGPSGANVLTF	TGTGCCAGCAGCTTGGGGCTAACAGGGCCTTCTGGGGCCAACGTCCTGACTTTC
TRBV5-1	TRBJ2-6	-	CASSSVRVGANVLTF	TGCGCCAGCAGCTCGGTCCGGGTGGGGGCCAACGTCCTGACTTTC
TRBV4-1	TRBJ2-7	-	CASSQDLLLEQYF	TGCGCCAGCAGCCAAGATCTTCTACTCGAGCAGTACTTC
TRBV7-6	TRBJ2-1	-	CASSLVRGTPYNEQFF	TGTGCCAGCAGCTTAGTTAGGGGGACGCCTTACAATGAGCAGTTCTTC
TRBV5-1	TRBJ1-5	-	CASSPGTNQPQHF	TGCGCCAGCAGTCCTGGCACGAATCAGCCCCAGCATTTT
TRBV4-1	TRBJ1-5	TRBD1	CASSFGQGGNQPQHF	TGCGCCAGCAGCTTCGGACAGGGCGGCAATCAGCCCCAGCATTTT
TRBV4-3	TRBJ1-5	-	CASSQDNSNQPQHF	TGCGCCAGCAGCCAAGATAATAGCAATCAGCCCCAGCATTTT
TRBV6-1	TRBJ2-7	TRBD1	CASSGIDRGLLGDEQYF	TGTGCCAGCAGTGGGATAGACAGGGGCCTCCTCGGCGACGAGCAGTACTTC